The T cell receptor beta chain under discussion was sequenced for a study of T cell changes during pregnancy in multiple sclerosis. From germline, CDR1 is SGHTA and CDR2 FQGNSA. This CDR3 contains 16 residues. Trimming took off 1 base at V and 0 bases at J, with 12 bases between the two ends. Generated by immunoSEQ multiplex PCR, the TCRdb table keeps only in-frame clones and is missing some. The sample has approximately 60,000 clones; around 90% are singletons. This receptor was taken from a female donor in good health, enrolled as a control in a pregnancy study. This sequence joins TRBV7-2 and TRBJ1-1, with D possibly TRBD1 on 5 matching bases. Sequences were derived from peripheral blood, sampled in the third trimester of pregnancy. The CDR3 DNA reads TGTGCCAGCAGCTTAGTGCCCGGGACTCTGAACACTGAAGCTTTCTTT. It specifies CASSLVPGTLNTEAFF.